The next 21 T cell receptor beta chains were all read from a single sample in a study of molecular identifiers for immune sequencing clone quantification. TCRdb ran MiXCR on the PCR reads and lists one entry per CDR3 protein. The sample has about 320,000 distinct CDR3 sequences, roughly 23% seen once; the top ten hold 0.65% to 0.75%. Sequencing used naive CD8+ T cells from blood, with Jurkat cell RNA spiked in. The subset is: FACS-sorted CD8+CD4-CCR7+CD45RA+ naive T cells. These receptor sequences come from a human donor in good health. Some libraries in this study had Jurkat cell RNA spiked in.

As for this clonotype: Compared with germline, one end of the junction differs, possibly owing to a read error. The genes are TRBV4-1 and TRBJ2-7; possibly TRBD1 for D (6 bases). The CDR3 runs 15 residues. Looked up from germline, CDR1 is MGHRA and CDR2 is YSYEKL. The CDR3 sequence: CTSSQGQGKSYEQYF. The CDR3 region has the DNA TGCACCAGCAGCCAAGGGCAGGGGAAGAGTTACGAGCAGTACTTC.

On this clonotype: Just one base apart from a much larger clone, this may be a read error. The CDR3 sequence: CASSLGLGSSKNIQYF. In nucleotides, the CDR3 is TGTGCCAGCAGCTTAGGCTTGGGGAGCTCCAAAAACATTCAGTACTTC. The chain combines TRBV13 with TRBJ2-4; D perhaps matches TRBD2 (5 bases). V lost 0 bases and J 2 bases, leaving 11 bases between the germline ends. The germline V gene encodes CDR1 PRHDT and CDR2 FYEKMQ (reference sequence). This CDR3 comprises 16 residues.

This clonotype was detected ten times or more. The rearrangement uses TRBV29-1 and TRBJ2-2; 10 nucleotides match TRBD1. CDR1 and CDR2 from the germline V gene are SQVTM and ANQGSEA. The CDR3 runs to 14 residues. After removal of 6 bases from V and 1 base from J, the junction contained 2 bases not matched to a gene. Here the CDR3 DNA reads TGCAGCGTCGGGACAGGGGTGAACACCGGGGAGCTGTTTTTT. It specifies CSVGTGVNTGELFF.

This clonotype showed up just once. The rearrangement links TRBV13 to TRBJ1-4; no clear D. The V end was cut by 4 bases, the J end by 5 bases, with 14 bases between. The CDR3 has 15 amino acids. Germline V CDR1 and CDR2: PRHDT, FYEKMQ (reference sequence). The CDR3 coding sequence is TGTGCCAGCAGCTCGTACGTTGTGGGGAATGAAAAACTGTTTTTT. It translates to CASSSYVVGNEKLFF.

This clonotype was detected once. This may be a read error: a much more frequent sequence differs by one nucleotide. The chain joins TRBV7-2 to TRBJ1-5; the D gene is possibly TRBD1 (5 bases). There are 15 residues in the CDR3. Germline V gives CDR1 SGHTA, CDR2 FQGNSA. Trimming left V 1 base short and J 2 bases short, with 9 bases between. CDR3 protein: CASSLGGGGNQPQHF. The CDR3 bases are TGTGCCAGCAGCTTAGGTGGGGGGGGCAATCAGCCCCAGCATTTT.

Details on this clonotype: One junction end does not reproduce the germline sequence, and a read error may be involved. The rearrangement uses TRBV4-3 and TRBJ2-5; the match to TRBD2 covers 7 bases. This CDR3 contains 16 residues. From germline, CDR1 is LGHNA and CDR2 YSLEER. The CDR3 is CACSRLGLAEQEIQYF. In DNA, the CDR3 is TGCGCCTGCAGCCGTCTCGGGCTAGCGGAGCAAGAGATCCAGTACTTC.

This clonotype showed up many times. J is TRBJ2-5 and V is TRBV14; D may be TRBD2 (5 bases). This CDR3 comprises 14 residues. V lost 1 base, J lost 5 bases, and 11 bases lay in between. Germline-derived CDR1 and CDR2 are SGHDN and FVKESK. This chain's CDR3 is CASSQGLLRETQYF. The DNA of the CDR3 is TGTGCCAGCAGCCAAGGACTACTCCGGGAGACCCAGTACTTC. Variable domain in full (rest from reference TRBV14 and TRBJ2-5): EAGVTQFPSHSVIEKGQTVTLRCDPISGHDNLYWYRRVMGKEIKFLLHFVKESKQDESGMPNNRFLAERTGGTYSTLKVQPAELEDSGVYFCASSQGLLRETQYFGPGTRLLVL.

The V and J genes are TRBV11-2 and TRBJ2-1; the D is unclear. This CDR3 is 17 amino acids long. The germline V gene has CDR1 SGHAT and CDR2 FQNNGV. V was shortened by 4 bases and J by 8 bases, with 24 bases between the two germline ends. In DNA form, the CDR3 reads TGTGCCAGCAGCTCGCCGACTGCAACAAAGCCCTTCGATGAGCAGTTCTTC. The encoded protein is CASSSPTATKPFDEQFF.

The genes are TRBV6-2 or TRBV6-3 and TRBJ1-1; D remains unclear. CDR3 length: 15 residues. V was cut by 6 bases and J by 5 bases, with 19 bases left in between. Germline V gene sequence: CDR1 MNHEY, CDR2 SVGEGT. This CDR3 is CASSHEVTTGTEAFF. CDR3 bases: TGTGCCAGCAGCCACGAGGTGACCACTGGTACTGAAGCTTTCTTT.

The rearrangement uses TRBV6-5 and TRBJ1-5, with D possibly TRBD1 on 6 matching bases. V was clipped by 0 bases and J by 15 bases, with 27 bases between them. The CDR3 has 17 amino acids. CDR1 is MNHEY and CDR2 is SVGAGI in the germline V gene. Here the CDR3 reads CASSYSWTGPRQERLHF. In DNA form, the CDR3 reads TGTGCCAGCAGTTACTCTTGGACGGGTCCCCGACAGGAAAGGTTGCATTTT.

The table lists this clonotype with a few counts. The chain joins TRBV12-3 or TRBV12-4 to TRBJ2-7; 7 bases fit TRBD1. CDR3 length: 15 amino acids. Trimming at V came to 3 bases and at J to 1 base, leaving 6 bases not matched to a gene. The CDR3: CASSLMTGQSYEQYF. CDR3 nucleotide sequence: TGTGCCAGCAGTTTGATGACAGGGCAATCCTACGAGCAGTACTTC.

Comments on this clonotype: The conserved phenylalanine or tryptophan normally closing the CDR3 is absent here, so this likely arose from a read error. The chain combines TRBV19 with TRBJ2-1, with no clear D. The germline V gene has CDR1 LNHDA and CDR2 SQIVND (reference sequence). V was cut by 3 bases and J by 8 bases, with 14 bases left in between. This CDR3 spans 14 amino acids. This CDR3 is CASSIRSQKHEQFS. DNA of the CDR3: TGTGCCAGTAGTATCCGGTCCCAGAAGCATGAGCAGTTCTCC.

The gene calls are TRBV20-1 and TRBJ1-4; tentatively, D is TRBD1 (6 bases). The CDR3 spans 13 residues. The V gene lost 2 bases and the J gene lost 6 bases, with 10 bases spanning the gap. Germline loops: CDR1 DFQATT, CDR2 SNEGSKA (reference sequence). The CDR3 sequence: CSARSGAYEKLFF. The CDR3, as DNA: TGCAGTGCTAGATCGGGGGCCTATGAAAAACTGTTTTTT.

The CDR3 is CAWSLGRPGWNEQFF. DNA for the CDR3: TGTGCCTGGAGTCTCGGGAGGCCCGGGTGGAATGAGCAGTTCTTC. The rearrangement links TRBV30 to TRBJ2-1; the match to TRBD2 covers 7 bases. The V gene's germline CDR1 is GTSNPN and CDR2 SVGIG (reference sequence). J gave up 7 bases and V 2 bases, and 11 bases lay outside the gene matches. CDR3 length: 15 residues.

As regards this clonotype: A much larger clone sits a single nucleotide away, making a read error possible. A read error is likely, as this CDR3 ends without the conserved phenylalanine or tryptophan. The J gene is TRBJ1-1, the V gene TRBV5-6; D is uncertain. V was clipped by 0 bases and J by 7 bases, with 7 bases between them. Per the germline V gene, CDR1 is SGHDT and CDR2 is YYEEEE. CDR3 length: 12 amino acids. The CDR3: CASSLVSREAFS. The CDR3, as DNA: TGTGCCAGCAGCTTGGTTTCACGTGAAGCTTTCTCT.

This chain joins TRBV13 and TRBJ2-3; D possibly uses TRBD1 or TRBD2 (5 bases each). This CDR3 has 16 residues. Germline V gene lookup returns CDR1 PRHDT and CDR2 FYEKMQ (reference sequence). V was pared by 5 bases and J by 5 bases, with 20 bases between. CDR3 residues: CASSPRDHIAVDTQYF. The CDR3 nucleotides are TGTGCCAGCAGCCCCCGGGACCATATTGCTGTAGATACGCAGTATTTT.

Of note for this clonotype: This may be a read error: a much more frequent sequence differs by one nucleotide. V is TRBV14 and J is TRBJ1-1, with D unresolved. The germline V gene encodes CDR1 SGHDN and CDR2 FVKESK. The CDR3 is 15 amino acids. This chain's CDR3 is CAISQDLAWQHEAFF. CDR3 sequence (DNA): TGTGCCATCAGCCAAGATCTTGCCTGGCAGCATGAAGCTTTCTTT.

This clonotype has more than one count but fewer than ten. The CDR3 reads CASSFVHPDLAKNIQYF. The CDR3 DNA reads as TGTGCCAGCAGCTTCGTGCACCCAGACCTAGCCAAAAACATTCAGTACTTC. This sequence joins TRBV7-9 and TRBJ2-4, with D hard to call. The CDR3 is 17 amino acids. Trimming removed 3 bases at V and 0 bases at J, with 15 bases between. Per the germline V gene, CDR1 is SEHNR and CDR2 is FQNEAQ (reference sequence).

This clonotype has ten or more counts. The chain employs TRBV6-2 or TRBV6-3 and TRBJ2-5; D is perhaps TRBD2 (5 bases). The V gene lost 1 base and the J gene lost 5 bases, with 11 bases spanning the gap. This CDR3 has 14 amino acids. The germline V gene encodes CDR1 MNHEY and CDR2 SVGEGT. The CDR3 here is CASSYFRGGETQYF. DNA of the CDR3: TGTGCCAGCAGTTACTTCAGAGGCGGGGAGACCCAGTACTTC.

Details on this clonotype: Given a much more abundant clone one base away, this may be a read error. This rearrangement joins TRBV29-1 to TRBJ1-4; D is unresolved. This CDR3 has 12 residues. Per the germline V gene, CDR1 is SQVTM and CDR2 is ANQGSEA. This chain's CDR3 is CSAEGFGEKLFF. CDR3 in DNA: TGCAGCGCTGAAGGATTCGGTGAAAAACTGTTTTTT.

This clonotype was counted ten times or more. The chain combines TRBV11-2 with TRBJ2-1; TRBD1 or TRBD2 may be the D gene (5 bases each). V was pared by 2 bases and J by 0 bases, with 8 bases between. The V gene's germline CDR1 is SGHAT and CDR2 FQNNGV. This CDR3 region has 15 residues. The CDR3 DNA sequence: TGTGCCAGCAGCTTATTGGGGGACTCCTACAATGAGCAGTTCTTC. Translated, it gives CASSLLGDSYNEQFF.